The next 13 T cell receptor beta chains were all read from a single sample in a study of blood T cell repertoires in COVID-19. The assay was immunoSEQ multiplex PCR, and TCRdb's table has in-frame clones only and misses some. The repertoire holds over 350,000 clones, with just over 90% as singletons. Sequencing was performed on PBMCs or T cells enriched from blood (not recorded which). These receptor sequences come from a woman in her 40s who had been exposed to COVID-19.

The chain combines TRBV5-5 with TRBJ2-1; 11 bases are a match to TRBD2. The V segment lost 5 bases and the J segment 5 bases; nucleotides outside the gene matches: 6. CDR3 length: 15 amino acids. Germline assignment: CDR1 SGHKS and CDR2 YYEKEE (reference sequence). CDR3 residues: CASSVLAGGNNEQFF. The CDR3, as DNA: TGTGCCAGCAGTGTCCTAGCGGGGGGAAACAATGAGCAGTTCTTC.

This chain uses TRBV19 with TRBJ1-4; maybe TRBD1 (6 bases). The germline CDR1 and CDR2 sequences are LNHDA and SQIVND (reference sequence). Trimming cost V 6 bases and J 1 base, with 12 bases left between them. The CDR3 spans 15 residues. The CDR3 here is CASRGGGGTNEKLFF. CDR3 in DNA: TGTGCCAGTAGAGGGGGGGGAGGAACTAATGAAAAACTGTTTTTT.

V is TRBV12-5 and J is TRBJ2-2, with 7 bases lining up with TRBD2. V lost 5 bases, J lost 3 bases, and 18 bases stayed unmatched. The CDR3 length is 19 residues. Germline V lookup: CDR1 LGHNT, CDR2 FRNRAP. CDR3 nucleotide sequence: TGTGCTAGTGGTCACGGACTAGACCCAGGTTTAAACTACACCGGGGAGCTGTTTTTT. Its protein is CASGHGLDPGLNYTGELFF.

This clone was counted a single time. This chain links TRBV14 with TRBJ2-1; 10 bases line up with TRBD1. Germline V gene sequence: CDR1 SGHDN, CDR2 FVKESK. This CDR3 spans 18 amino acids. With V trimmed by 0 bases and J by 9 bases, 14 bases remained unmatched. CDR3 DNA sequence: TGTGCCAGCAGCCAAGAAAAGTTCCGGGACAGGGGACCAATTGAGCAGTTCTTC. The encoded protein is CASSQEKFRDRGPIEQFF. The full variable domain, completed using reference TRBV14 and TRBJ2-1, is EAGVTQFPSHSVIEKGQTVTLRCDPISGHDNLYWYRRVMGKEIKFLLHFVKESKQDESGMPNNRFLAERTGGTYSTLKVQPAELEDSGVYFCASSQEKFRDRGPIEQFFGPGTRLTVL.

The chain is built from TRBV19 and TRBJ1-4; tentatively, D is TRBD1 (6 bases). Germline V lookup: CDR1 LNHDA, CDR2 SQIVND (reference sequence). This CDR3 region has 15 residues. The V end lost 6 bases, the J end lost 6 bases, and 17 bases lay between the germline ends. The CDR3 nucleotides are TGTGCCAGTAGGGAGGTAGGGGGAAGGGATGAAAAACTGTTTTTT. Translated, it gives CASREVGGRDEKLFF.

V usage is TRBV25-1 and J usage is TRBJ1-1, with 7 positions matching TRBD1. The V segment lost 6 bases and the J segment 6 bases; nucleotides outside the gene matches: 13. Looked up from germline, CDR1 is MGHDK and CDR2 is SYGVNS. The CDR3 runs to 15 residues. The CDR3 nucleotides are TGTGCCAGCAGCAACCTCGAAAGGACAGGCTCTGAAGCTTTCTTT. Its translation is CASSNLERTGSEAFF.

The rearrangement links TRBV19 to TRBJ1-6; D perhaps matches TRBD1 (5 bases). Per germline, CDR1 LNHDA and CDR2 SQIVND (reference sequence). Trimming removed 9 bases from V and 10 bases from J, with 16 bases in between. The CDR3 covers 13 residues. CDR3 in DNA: TGTGCCAGCAAGACTCAGGGTGCATCACCCCTCCACTTT. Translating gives CASKTQGASPLHF.

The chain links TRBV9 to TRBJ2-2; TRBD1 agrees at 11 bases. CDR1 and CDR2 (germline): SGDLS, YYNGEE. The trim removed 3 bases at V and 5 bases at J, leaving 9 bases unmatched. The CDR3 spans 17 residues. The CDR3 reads CASSALGTGGRTGELFF. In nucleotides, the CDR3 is TGTGCCAGCAGCGCCTTGGGGACAGGGGGAAGGACCGGGGAGCTGTTTTTT.

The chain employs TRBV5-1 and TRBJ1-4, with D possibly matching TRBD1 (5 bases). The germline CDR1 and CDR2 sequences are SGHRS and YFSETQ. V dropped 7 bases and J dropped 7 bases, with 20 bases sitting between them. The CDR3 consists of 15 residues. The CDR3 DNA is TGCGCCAGCTCCCGAGGTGGGGGGTCGGCTGAAAAACTGTTTTTT. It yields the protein CASSRGGGSAEKLFF.

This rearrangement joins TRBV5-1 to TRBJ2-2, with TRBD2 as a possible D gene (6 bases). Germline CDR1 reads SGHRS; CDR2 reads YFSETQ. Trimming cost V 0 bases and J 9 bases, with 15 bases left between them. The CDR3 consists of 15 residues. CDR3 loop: CASSLVSGTLWELFF. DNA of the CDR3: TGCGCCAGCAGCTTGGTATCCGGGACTCTGTGGGAGCTGTTTTTT. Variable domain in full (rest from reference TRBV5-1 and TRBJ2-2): KAGVTQTPRYLIKTRGQQVTLSCSPISGHRSVSWYQQTPGQGLQFLFEYFSETQRNKGNFPGRFSGRQFSNSRSEMNVSTLELGDSALYLCASSLVSGTLWELFFGEGSRLTVL.

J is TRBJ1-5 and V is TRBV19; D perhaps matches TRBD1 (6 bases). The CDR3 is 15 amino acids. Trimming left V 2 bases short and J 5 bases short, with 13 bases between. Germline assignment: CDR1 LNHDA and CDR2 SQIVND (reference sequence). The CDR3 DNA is TGTGCCAGTAGTATACTTTTCGGGGGGCATCAGCCCCAGCATTTT. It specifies CASSILFGGHQPQHF.

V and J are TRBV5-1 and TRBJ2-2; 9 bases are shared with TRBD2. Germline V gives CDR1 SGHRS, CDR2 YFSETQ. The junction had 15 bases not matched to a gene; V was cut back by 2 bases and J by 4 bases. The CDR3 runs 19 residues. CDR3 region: CASSFSKFSGRESTGELFF. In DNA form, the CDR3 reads TGCGCCAGCAGCTTCAGTAAGTTTAGCGGGAGAGAGAGCACCGGGGAGCTGTTTTTT. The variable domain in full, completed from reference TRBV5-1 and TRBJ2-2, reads KAGVTQTPRYLIKTRGQQVTLSCSPISGHRSVSWYQQTPGQGLQFLFEYFSETQRNKGNFPGRFSGRQFSNSRSEMNVSTLELGDSALYLCASSFSKFSGRESTGELFFGEGSRLTVL.

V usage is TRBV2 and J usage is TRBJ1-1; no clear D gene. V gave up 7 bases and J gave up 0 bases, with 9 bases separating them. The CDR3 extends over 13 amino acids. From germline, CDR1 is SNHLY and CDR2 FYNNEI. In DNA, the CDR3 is TGTGCCAGCACTCCAGACTTGAACACTGAAGCTTTCTTT. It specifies CASTPDLNTEAFF.